This T cell receptor (beta chain) appears in the sequencing data of a study of blood T cells in healthy people across ages. Study-level background: Per every two T cells, about one barcoded beta molecule was captured by template switching. Findings of the study overall: Age brought a roughly linear fall in TCR beta diversity measured per million T cells.

The CDR3 runs 14 residues. The germline gives CDR1 SGHKS, CDR2 YYEKEE (reference sequence). The V end was cut by 4 bases, the J end by 13 bases, with 21 bases between. Alongside a J-beta primer mix, a sample-barcoded 5' primer served in a second PCR lasting about 7 to 12 cycles. Each of the cDNA molecules was tagged by a template-switch adaptor with 12 random nucleotides. TCRdb ran MiXCR on the 5' RACE reads and lists one entry per CDR3 protein. The sample records hundreds of thousands of distinct CDR3 sequences, less than 35% being singletons. Total RNA amounts of at least 5.5 micrograms were extracted per sample. In regard to this clonotype: The antigen remains undetermined.

The TCR originated in an elderly woman in good health. The specimen sequenced was blood. The chain is built from TRBV5-5 and TRBJ2-1, with a weak D call TRBD1 (6 bases). The CDR3 here is CASSLTGSQETQFF. In DNA, the CDR3 is TGTGCCAGCAGCCTGACAGGTTCTCAAGAGACCCAGTTCTTC.